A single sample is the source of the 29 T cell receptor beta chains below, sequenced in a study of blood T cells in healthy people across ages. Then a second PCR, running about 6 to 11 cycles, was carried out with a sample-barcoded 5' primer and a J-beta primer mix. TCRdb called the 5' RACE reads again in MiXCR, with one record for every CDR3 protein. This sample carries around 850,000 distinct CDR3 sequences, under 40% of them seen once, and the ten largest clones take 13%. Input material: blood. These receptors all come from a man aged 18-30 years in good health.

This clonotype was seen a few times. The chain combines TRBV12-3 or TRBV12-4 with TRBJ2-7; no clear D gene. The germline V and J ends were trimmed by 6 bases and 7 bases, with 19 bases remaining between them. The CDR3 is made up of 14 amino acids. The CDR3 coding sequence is TGTGCCAGCAGCCCGCTAGGCTCCTACAATGAGCAGTACTTC. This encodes CASSPLGSYNEQYF.

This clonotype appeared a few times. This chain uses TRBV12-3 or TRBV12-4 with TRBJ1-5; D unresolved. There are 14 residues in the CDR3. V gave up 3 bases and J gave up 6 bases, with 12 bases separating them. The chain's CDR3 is CASSFGGIGQPQHF. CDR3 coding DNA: TGTGCCAGCAGTTTCGGAGGGATCGGTCAGCCCCAGCATTTT.

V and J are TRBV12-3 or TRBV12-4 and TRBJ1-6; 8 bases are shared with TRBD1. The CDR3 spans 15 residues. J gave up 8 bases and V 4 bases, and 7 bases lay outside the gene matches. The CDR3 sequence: CASSSTAGGDSPLHF. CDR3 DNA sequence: TGTGCCAGCAGTTCTACCGCAGGGGGCGATTCACCCCTCCACTTT.

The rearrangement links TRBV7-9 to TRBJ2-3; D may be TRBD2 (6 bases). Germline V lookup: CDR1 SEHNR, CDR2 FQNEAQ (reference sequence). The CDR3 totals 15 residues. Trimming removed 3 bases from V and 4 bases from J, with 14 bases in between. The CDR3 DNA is TGTGCCAGCAGCTTTGCGCAGGGACTCGCAGATACGCAGTATTTT. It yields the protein CASSFAQGLADTQYF.

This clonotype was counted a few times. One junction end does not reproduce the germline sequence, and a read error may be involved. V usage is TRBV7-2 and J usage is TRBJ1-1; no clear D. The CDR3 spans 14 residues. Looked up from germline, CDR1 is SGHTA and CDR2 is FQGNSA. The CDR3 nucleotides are TGTGCCAGCAGTTTAGCGTGGGGGAACACTGAAGCTTTCTTT. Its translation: CASSLAWGNTEAFF.

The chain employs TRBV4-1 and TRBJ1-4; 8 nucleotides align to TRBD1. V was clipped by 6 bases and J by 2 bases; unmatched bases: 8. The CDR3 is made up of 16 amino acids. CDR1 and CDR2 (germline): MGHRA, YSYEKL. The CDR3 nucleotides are TGCGCCAGCAGAGACAGGGGAGCGGCGACTAATGAAAAACTGTTTTTT. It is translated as CASRDRGAATNEKLFF.

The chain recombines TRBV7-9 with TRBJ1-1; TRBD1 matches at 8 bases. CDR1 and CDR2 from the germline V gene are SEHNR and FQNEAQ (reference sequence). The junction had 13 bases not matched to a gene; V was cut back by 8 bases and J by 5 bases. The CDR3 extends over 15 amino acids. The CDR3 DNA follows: TGTGCCAGCCGATATCCCGACAGGGGAGGGACTGAAGCTTTCTTT. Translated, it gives CASRYPDRGGTEAFF.

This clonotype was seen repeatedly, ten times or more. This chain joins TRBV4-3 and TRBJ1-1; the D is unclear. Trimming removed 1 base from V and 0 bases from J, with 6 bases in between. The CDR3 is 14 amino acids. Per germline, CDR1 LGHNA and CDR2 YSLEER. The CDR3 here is CASSQGRVNTEAFF. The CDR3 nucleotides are TGCGCCAGCAGCCAAGGACGGGTGAACACTGAAGCTTTCTTT.

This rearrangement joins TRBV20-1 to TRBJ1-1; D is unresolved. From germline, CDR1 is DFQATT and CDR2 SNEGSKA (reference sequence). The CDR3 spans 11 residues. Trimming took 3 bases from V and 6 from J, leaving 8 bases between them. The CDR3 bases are TGCAGTGCTAGGTCCGTACCTGAAGCTTTCTTT. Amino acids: CSARSVPEAFF.

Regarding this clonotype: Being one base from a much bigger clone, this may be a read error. The CDR3, as DNA: TGCGTCAGCAGCTTGGACAGGGGAAAAAACATTCAGTACTTC. It yields the protein CVSSLDRGKNIQYF. The V call is TRBV5-1, the J call TRBJ2-4, with TRBD1 matching 9 bases. This CDR3 contains 14 residues. CDR1 and CDR2 from the germline V gene are SGHRS and YFSETQ.

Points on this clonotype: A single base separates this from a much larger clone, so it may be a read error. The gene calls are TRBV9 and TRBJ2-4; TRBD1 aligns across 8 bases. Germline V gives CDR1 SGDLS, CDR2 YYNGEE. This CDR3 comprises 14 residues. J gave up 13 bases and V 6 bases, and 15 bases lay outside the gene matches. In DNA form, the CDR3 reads TGTGCCAGCAATCCCCAGGGGGCCTCCAATGAGCAGTACTTC. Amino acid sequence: CASNPQGASNEQYF.

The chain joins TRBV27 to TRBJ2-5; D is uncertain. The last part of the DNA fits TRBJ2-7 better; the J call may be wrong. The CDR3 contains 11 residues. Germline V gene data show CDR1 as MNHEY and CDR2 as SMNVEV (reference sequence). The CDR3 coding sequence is TGTGCCAGCAGGTTAATGTACGAGCAGTACTTC. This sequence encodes CASRLMYEQYF.

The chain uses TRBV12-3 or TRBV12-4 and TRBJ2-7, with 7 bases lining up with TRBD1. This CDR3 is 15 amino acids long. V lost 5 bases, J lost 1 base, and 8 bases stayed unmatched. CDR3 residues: CASSTGTVLSYEQYF. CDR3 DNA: TGTGCCAGCAGTACTGGGACAGTCCTTTCCTACGAGCAGTACTTC.

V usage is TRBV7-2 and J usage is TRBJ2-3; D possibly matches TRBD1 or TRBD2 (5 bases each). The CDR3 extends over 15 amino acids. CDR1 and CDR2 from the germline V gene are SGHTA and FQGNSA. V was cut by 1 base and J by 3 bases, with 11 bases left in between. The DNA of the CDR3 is TGTGCCAGCAGCTTAGGAGAGGGGAGTACAGATACGCAGTATTTT. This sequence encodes CASSLGEGSTDTQYF.

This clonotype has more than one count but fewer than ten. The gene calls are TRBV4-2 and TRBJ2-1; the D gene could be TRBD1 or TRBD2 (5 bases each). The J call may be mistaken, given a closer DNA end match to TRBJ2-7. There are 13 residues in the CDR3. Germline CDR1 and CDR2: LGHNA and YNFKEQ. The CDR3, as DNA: TGTGCCAGTATAGGGGACCCCTACAATGAGCAGTACTTC. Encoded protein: CASIGDPYNEQYF.

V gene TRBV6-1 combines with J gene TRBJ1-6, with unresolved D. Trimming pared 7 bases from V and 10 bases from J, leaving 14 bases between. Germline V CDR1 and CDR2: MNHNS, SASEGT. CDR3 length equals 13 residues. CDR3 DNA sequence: TGTGCCAGCAAAGAGAGACTGGACTCACCCCTCCACTTT. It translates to CASKERLDSPLHF.

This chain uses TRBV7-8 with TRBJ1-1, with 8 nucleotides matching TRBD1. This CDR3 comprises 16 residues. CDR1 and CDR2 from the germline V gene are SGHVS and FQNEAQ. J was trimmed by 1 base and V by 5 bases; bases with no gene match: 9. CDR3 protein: CASSPPDRAPNTEAFF. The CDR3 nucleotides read TGTGCCAGCAGCCCACCGGACAGGGCACCGAACACTGAAGCTTTCTTT.

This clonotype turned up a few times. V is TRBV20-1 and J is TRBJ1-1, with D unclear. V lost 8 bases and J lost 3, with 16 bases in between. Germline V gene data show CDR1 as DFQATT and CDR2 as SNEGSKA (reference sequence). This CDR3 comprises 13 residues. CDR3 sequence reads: CSPKREDDTEAFF. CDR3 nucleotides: TGCAGTCCGAAAAGGGAGGACGACACTGAAGCTTTCTTT.

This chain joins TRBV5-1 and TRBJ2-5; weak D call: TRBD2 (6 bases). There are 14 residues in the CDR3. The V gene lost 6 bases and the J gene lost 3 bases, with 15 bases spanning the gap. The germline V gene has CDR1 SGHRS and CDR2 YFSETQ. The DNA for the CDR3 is TGCGCCAGCACTGGAGGGGAGTTGAAAGAGACCCAGTACTTC. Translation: CASTGGELKETQYF.

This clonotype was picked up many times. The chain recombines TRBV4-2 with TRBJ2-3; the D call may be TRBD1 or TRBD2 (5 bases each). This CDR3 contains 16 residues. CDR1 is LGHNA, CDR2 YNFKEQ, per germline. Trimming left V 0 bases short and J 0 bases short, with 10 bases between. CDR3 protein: CASSQEQGASTDTQYF. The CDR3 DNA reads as TGTGCCAGCAGCCAAGAGCAGGGAGCAAGCACAGATACGCAGTATTTT.

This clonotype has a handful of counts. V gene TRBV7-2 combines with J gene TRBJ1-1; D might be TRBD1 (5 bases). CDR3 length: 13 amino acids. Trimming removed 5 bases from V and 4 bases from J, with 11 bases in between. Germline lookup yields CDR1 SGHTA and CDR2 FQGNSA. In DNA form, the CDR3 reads TGTGCCAGCAGCCCAGGGCCCCTCACTGAAGCTTTCTTT. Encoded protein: CASSPGPLTEAFF.

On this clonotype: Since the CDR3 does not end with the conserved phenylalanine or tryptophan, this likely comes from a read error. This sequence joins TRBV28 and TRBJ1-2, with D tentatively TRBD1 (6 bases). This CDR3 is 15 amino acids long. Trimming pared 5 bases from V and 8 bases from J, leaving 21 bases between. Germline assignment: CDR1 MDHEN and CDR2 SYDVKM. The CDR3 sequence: CASSHRQVGGVGYTL. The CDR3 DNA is TGTGCCAGCAGTCACCGACAGGTCGGCGGGGTGGGCTACACCTTA.

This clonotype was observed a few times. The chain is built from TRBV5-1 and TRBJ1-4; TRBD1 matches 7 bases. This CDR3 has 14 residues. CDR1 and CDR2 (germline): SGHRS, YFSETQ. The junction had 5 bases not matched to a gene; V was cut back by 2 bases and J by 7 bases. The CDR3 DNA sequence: TGCGCCAGCAGCTTAGAGACAGGGCGTGAAAAACTGTTTTTT. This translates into CASSLETGREKLFF.

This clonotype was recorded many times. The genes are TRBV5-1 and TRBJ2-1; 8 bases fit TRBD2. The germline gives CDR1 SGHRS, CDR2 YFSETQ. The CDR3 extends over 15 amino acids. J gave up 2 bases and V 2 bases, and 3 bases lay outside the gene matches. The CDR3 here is CASSLTGGPYNEQFF. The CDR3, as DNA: TGCGCCAGCAGCTTAACGGGGGGGCCCTACAATGAGCAGTTCTTC.

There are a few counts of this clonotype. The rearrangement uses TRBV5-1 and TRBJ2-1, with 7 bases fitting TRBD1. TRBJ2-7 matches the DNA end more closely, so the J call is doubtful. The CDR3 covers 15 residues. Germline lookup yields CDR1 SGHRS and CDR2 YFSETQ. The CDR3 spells CASSPRDSSYNEQYF. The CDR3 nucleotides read TGCGCCAGCAGCCCCCGGGACAGTTCCTACAATGAGCAGTACTTC.

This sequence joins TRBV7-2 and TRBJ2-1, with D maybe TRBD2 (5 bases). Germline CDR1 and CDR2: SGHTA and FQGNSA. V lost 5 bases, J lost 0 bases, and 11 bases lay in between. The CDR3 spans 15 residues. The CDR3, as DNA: TGTGCCAGCAGCATCGGACTGGACTCCTACAATGAGCAGTTCTTC. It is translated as CASSIGLDSYNEQFF.

As DNA, the CDR3 is TGTGCCAGCGCGCTAGCGGCCTCCTACGAGCAGTACTTC. It is translated as CASALAASYEQYF. The gene calls are TRBV27 and TRBJ2-7; 7 bases align to TRBD2. The CDR3 sequence is 13 residues long. The V segment lost 8 bases and the J segment 0 bases; nucleotides outside the gene matches: 4. Germline lookup yields CDR1 MNHEY and CDR2 SMNVEV (reference sequence).

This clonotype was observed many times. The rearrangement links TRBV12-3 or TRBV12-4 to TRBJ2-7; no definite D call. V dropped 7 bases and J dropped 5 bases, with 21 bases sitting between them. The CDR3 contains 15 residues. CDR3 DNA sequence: TGTGCCAGCACCACCTCCTTTGTGCGCGTCCACGAGCAGTACTTC. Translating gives CASTTSFVRVHEQYF.

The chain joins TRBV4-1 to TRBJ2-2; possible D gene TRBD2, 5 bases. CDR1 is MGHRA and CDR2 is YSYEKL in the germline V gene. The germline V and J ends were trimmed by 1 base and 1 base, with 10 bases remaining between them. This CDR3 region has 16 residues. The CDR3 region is CASSQGPAGNTGELFF. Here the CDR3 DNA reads TGCGCCAGCAGCCAAGGGCCCGCGGGGAACACCGGGGAGCTGTTTTTT.